This T cell receptor (beta chain) was captured in a study of blood T cell repertoires in COVID-19. Study-wide background: Specimens from acute and convalescent COVID-19 originated in the United States, Italy and Spain. In each case, the material was cDNA or gDNA derived from T cells, B-cell-depleted T cells, or PBMCs.

V was clipped by 0 bases and J by 2 bases; unmatched bases: 2. Germline V gives CDR1 SGHKS, CDR2 YYEKEE (reference sequence). The length of the CDR3 is 15 residues. Methods used by the authors: For nucleated cells, counts were estimated from reference gene primer amplification. Repertoires were generated with immunoSEQ multiplex PCR, while TCRdb's copy carries only in-frame clones and drops some. V and J calls and clone size are given by that table; D and trimming were obtained from the DNA. The table lists about 180,000 clones, roughly 82% of them singletons. The table lists this clone with a count of one.

The sequenced sample was PBMCs or T cells enriched from blood (not recorded which). The chain is built from TRBV5-5 and TRBJ2-1, with 7 nucleotides matching TRBD2. This TCR was sampled from a woman in her 30s who had recovered from COVID-19. The CDR3 region has the DNA TGTGCCAGCAGCTTGGAACGGGAGGCCTACAATGAGCAGTTCTTC. Protein: CASSLEREAYNEQFF.